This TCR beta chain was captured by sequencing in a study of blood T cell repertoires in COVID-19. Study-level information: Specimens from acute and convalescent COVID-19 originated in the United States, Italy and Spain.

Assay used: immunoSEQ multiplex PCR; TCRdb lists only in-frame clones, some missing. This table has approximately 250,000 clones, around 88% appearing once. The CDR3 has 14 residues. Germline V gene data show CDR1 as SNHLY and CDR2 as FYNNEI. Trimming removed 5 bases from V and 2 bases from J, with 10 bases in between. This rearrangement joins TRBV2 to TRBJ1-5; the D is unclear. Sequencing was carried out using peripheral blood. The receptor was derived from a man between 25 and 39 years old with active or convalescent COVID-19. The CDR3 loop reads CASSSVEGNQPQHF. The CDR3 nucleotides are TGTGCCAGCAGTTCGGTGGAGGGCAATCAGCCCCAGCATTTT.